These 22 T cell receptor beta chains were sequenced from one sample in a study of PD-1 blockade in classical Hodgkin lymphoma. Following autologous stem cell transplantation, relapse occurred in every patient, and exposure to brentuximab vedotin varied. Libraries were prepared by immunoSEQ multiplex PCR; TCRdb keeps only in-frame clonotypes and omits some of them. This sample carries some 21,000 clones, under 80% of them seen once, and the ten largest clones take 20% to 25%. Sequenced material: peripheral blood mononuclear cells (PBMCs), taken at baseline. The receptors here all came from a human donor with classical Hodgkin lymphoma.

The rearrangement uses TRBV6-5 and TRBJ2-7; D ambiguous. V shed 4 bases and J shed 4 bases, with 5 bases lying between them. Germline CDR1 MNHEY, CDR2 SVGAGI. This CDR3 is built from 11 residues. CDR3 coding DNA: TGTGCCAGCAGTTTGGGATACGAGCAGTACTTC. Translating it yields CASSLGYEQYF.

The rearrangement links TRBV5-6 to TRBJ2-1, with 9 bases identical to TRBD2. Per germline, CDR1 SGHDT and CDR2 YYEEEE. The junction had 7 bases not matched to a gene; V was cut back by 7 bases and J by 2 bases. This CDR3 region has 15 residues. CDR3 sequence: CASFTPSGAYNEQFF. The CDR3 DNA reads TGTGCCAGCTTCACTCCTAGCGGGGCCTACAATGAGCAGTTCTTC.

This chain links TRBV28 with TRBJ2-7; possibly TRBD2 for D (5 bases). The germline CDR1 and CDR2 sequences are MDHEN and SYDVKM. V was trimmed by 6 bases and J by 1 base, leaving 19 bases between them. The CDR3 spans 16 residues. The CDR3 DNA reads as TGTGCCAGCAGCTTCAGGTGGGAGCGCCTTTCCTACGAGCAGTACTTC. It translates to CASSFRWERLSYEQYF.

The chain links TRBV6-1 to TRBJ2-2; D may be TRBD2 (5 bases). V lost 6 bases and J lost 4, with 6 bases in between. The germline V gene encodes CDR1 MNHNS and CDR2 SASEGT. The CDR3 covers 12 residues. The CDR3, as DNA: TGTGCCAGCAGGAGGGCCACCGGGGAGCTGTTTTTT. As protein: CASRRATGELFF.

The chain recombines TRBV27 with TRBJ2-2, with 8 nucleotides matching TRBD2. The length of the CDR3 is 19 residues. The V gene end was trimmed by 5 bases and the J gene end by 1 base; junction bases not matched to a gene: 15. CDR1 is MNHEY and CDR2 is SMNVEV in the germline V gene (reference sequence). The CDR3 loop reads CASSRGGGPFFLNTGELFF. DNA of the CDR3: TGTGCCAGCAGTCGGGGCGGGGGGCCCTTTTTTCTGAACACCGGGGAGCTGTTTTTT.

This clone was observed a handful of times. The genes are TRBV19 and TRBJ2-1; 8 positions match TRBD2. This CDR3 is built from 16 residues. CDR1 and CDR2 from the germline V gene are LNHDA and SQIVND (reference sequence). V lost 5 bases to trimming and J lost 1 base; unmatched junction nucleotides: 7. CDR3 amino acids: CASSPIAGSSYNEQFF. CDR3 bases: TGTGCCAGTAGTCCAATAGCGGGGTCTTCCTACAATGAGCAGTTCTTC.

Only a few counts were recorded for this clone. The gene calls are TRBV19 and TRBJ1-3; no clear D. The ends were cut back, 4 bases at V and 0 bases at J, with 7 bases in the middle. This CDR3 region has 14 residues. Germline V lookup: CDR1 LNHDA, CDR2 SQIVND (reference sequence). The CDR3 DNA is TGTGCCAGTAGTAAAGGGAACTCTGGAAACACCATATATTTT. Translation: CASSKGNSGNTIYF. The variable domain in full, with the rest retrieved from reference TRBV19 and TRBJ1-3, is DGGITQSPKYLFRKEGQNVTLSCEQNLNHDAMYWYRQDPGQGLRLIYYSQIVNDFQKGDIAEGYSVSREKKESFPLTVTSAQKNPTAFYLCASSKGNSGNTIYFGEGSWLTVV.

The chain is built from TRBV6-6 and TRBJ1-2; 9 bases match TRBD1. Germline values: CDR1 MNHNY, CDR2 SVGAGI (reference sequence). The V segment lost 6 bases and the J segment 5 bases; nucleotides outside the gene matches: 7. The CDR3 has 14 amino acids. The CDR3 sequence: CASSTTGTGYGYTF. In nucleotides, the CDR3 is TGTGCCAGCAGCACTACCGGGACAGGGTATGGCTACACCTTC.

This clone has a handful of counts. DNA of the CDR3: TGTGCCAGCAGCCCAGACAGGGTGGGAAGCACAGATACGCAGTATTTT. Translated: CASSPDRVGSTDTQYF. The V and J genes are TRBV9 and TRBJ2-3; TRBD1 agrees at 7 bases. CDR3 length: 16 residues. CDR1 and CDR2 from the germline V gene are SGDLS and YYNGEE. J lost 0 bases, V lost 4 bases, and 8 bases had no gene match.

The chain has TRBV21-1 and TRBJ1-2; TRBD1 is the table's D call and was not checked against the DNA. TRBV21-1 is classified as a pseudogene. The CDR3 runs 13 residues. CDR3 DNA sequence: TGTGCCAGCACCATAGGGACAATCTATGGCTACACCTTC. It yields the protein CASTIGTIYGYTF.

CDR3 coding DNA: TGTGCCAGCAGCCCCCATTCCGGGACTACGATCCACACTGAAGCTTTCTTT. This gives the protein CASSPHSGTTIHTEAFF. J is TRBJ1-1 and V is TRBV14; TRBD1 is a possible D gene (5 bases). This CDR3 spans 17 amino acids. Germline CDR1 reads SGHDN; CDR2 reads FVKESK. Trimming removed 4 bases from V and 3 bases from J, with 21 bases in between.

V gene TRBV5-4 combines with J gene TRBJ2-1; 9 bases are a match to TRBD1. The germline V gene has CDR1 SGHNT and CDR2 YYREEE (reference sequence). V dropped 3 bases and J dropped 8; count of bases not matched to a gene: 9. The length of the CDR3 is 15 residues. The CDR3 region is CASSSPGQGGDEQFF. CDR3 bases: TGTGCCAGCAGCTCTCCGGGACAGGGAGGGGATGAGCAGTTCTTC.

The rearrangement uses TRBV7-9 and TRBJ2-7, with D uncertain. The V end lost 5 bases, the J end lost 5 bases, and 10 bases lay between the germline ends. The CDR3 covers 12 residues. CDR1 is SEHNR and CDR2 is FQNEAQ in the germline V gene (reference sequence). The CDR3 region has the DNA TGTGCCAGCAGCATAGAGCAGAACGAGCAGTACTTC. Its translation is CASSIEQNEQYF. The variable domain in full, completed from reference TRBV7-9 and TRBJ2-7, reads DTGVSQNPRHKITKRGQNVTFRCDPISEHNRLYWYRQTLGQGPEFLTYFQNEAQLEKSRLLSDRFSAERPKGSFSTLEIQRTEQGDSAMYLCASSIEQNEQYFGPGTRLTVT.

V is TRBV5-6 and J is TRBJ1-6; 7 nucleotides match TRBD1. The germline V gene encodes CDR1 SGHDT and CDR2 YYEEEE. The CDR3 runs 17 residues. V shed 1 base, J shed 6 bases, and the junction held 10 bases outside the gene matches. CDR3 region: CASSLTDRARSNSPLHF. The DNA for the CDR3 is TGTGCCAGCAGCTTGACAGACAGGGCGCGATCTAATTCACCCCTCCACTTT.

CDR3 residues: CASGPGGTEAFF. The CDR3 DNA sequence: TGCGCCAGCGGTCCAGGCGGCACTGAAGCTTTCTTT. The V and J genes are TRBV10-2 and TRBJ1-1; D gene ambiguous. The germline V and J ends were trimmed by 8 bases and 4 bases, with 11 bases remaining between them. CDR1 is WSHSY and CDR2 is SAAADI in the germline V gene. This CDR3 contains 12 residues.

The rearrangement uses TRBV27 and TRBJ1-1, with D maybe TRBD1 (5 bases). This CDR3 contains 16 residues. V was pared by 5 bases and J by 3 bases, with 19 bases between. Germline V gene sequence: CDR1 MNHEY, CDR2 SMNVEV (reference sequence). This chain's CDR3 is CASSDPRESSDTEAFF. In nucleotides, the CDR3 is TGTGCCAGCAGTGACCCCAGGGAGTCGTCGGACACTGAAGCTTTCTTT.

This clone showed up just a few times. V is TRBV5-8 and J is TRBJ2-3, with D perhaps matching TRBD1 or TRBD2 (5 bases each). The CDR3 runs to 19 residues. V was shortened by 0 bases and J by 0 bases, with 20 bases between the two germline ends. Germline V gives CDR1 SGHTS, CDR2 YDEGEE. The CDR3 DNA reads TGTGCCAGCAGCTTGGGGGTAGGGACCGTAACCTCTAGCACAGATACGCAGTATTTT. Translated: CASSLGVGTVTSSTDTQYF. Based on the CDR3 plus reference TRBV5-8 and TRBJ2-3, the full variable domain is EAGVTQSPTHLIKTRGQQATLRCSPISGHTSVYWYQQALGLGLQFLLWYDEGEERNRGNFPPRFSGRQFPNYSSELNVNALELEDSALYLCASSLGVGTVTSSTDTQYFGPGTRLTVL.

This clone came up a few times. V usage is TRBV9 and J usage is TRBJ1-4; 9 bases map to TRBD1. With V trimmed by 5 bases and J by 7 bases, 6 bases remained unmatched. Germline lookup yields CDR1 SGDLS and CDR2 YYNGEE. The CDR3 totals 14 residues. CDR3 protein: CASSDGTGSEKLFF. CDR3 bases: TGTGCCAGCAGTGACGGGACAGGGAGTGAAAAACTGTTTTTT.

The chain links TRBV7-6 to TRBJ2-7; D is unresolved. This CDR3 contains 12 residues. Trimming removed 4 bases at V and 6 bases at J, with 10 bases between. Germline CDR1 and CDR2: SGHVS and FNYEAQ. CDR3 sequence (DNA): TGTGCCAGCAGCTCCACAATGGGCGAGCAGTACTTC. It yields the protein CASSSTMGEQYF. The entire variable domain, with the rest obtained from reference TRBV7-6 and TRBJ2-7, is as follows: GAGVSQSPRYKVTKRGQDVALRCDPISGHVSLYWYRQALGQGPEFLTYFNYEAQQDKSGLPNDRFSAERPEGSISTLTIQRTEQRDSAMYRCASSSTMGEQYFGPGTRLTVT.

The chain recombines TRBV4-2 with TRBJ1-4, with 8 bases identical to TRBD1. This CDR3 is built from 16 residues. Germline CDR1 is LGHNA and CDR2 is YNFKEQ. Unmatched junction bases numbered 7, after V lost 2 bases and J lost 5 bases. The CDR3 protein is CASSQSRGRENEKLFF. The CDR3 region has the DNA TGTGCCAGCAGCCAAAGCAGGGGGCGGGAGAATGAAAAACTGTTTTTT.

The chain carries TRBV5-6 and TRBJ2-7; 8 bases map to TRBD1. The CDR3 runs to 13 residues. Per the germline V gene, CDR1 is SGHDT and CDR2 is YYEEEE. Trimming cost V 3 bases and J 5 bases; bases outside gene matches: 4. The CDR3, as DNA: TGTGCCAGCAGCTCCTCAGGGGGCGACGAGCAGTACTTC. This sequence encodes CASSSSGGDEQYF.

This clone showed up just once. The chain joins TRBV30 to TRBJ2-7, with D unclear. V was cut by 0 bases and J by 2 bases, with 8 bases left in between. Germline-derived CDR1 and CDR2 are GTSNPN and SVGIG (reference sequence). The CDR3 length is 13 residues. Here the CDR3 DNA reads TGTGCCTGGAGTGTACAGTCAGCCTACGAGCAGTACTTC. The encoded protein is CAWSVQSAYEQYF.